This TCR beta chain was profiled in a study of Ad26.COV2.S vaccination and SARS-CoV-2 variants. General study findings and limits: People who got the vaccine or the placebo had similar non-spike TCR breadth. CD8+ and CD4+ T cells specific for spike reportedly responded with substantial breadth after vaccination.

The V and J ends lost 5 bases and 6 bases, in that order; junction bases with no gene match: 6. This CDR3 has 15 amino acids. Germline CDR1 is MDHEN and CDR2 is SYDVKM. This clone was counted a few times. What it binds is unknown. Assay: immunoSEQ multiplex PCR; the TCRdb copy retains only in-frame clones and omits some. The sample lists over 110,000 clones, roughly 88% seen once, with 4% to 6% in the top ten. The sequence was obtained from a human donor who had recovered from COVID-19. The sequenced sample was peripheral blood, obtained after recovery from COVID-19. The chain has TRBV28 and TRBJ2-7; 14 bases line up with TRBD2. The CDR3 region is CASSPRLAGGPEQYF. The CDR3 nucleotides are TGTGCCAGCAGTCCCCGACTAGCGGGGGGGCCCGAGCAGTACTTC.